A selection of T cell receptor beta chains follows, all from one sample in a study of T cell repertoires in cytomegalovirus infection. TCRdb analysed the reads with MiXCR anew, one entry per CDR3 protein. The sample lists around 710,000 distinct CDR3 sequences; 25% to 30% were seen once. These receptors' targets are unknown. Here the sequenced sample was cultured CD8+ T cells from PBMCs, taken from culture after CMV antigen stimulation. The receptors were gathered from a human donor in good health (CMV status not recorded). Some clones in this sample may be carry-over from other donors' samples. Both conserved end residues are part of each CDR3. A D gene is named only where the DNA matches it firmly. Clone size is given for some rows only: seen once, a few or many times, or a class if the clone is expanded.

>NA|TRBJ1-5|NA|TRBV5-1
TGCGCCAGCAGCTTGGGGGACGGGGTTCAGCCCCAGCATTTT
CASSLGDGVQPQHF
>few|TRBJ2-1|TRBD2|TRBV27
TGTGCCAGCAACCGCGGGGGGTACAATGAGCAGTTCTTC
CASNRGGYNEQFF
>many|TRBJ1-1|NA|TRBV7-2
TGTGCCAGCAGTAATACTAGGGGCAAAATGAACACTGAAGCTTTCTTT
CASSNTRGKMNTEAFF
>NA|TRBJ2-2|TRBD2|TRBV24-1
TGTGCCACAGCGGGAGACACCGGGGAGCTGTTTTTT
CATAGDTGELFF
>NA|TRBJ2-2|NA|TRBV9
TGTGCCAGCAGCGTAGACGGACTGAACACCGGGGAGCTGTTTTTT
CASSVDGLNTGELFF
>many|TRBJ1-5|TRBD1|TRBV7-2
TGTGCCAGCAGCCCGACAGGGGGGAGCAATCAGCCCCAGCATTTT
CASSPTGGSNQPQHF
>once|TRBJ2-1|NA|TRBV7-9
TGTGCCAGCAGCTTGGGGGTTTACAATGAGCAGATCTTC
CASSLGVYNEQIF
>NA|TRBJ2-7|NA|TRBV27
TGTGCCAGCAGTTTATCAAGCCCAGCACTCTACGAGCAGTACTTC
CASSLSSPALYEQYF
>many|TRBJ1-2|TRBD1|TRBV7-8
TGTGCCAGCAGCGACAGGGCACTGGGCTATGGCTACACCTTC
CASSDRALGYGYTF
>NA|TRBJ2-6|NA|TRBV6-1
TGTGCCAGCAGTGAAATTGGGGGGCGTGGGGCCAACGTCCTGACTTTC
CASSEIGGRGANVLTF
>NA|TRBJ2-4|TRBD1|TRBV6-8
TGTGCCAGCAACCCGGGACAGGTAGCCAAAAACATTCAGTACTTC
CASNPGQVAKNIQYF
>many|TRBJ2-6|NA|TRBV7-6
TGTGCCAGCAGCCTCGCGGAGACGCGGGGGGCCAACGTCCTGACTTTC
CASSLAETRGANVLTF
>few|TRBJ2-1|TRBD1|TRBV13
TGTGCCAGCAGCTTAGGGAGACAGGGCAGGAATGAGCAGTTCTTC
CASSLGRQGRNEQFF
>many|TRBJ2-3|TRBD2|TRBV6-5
TGTGCCAGCAGTTTGGGGTACGGGGGGGCACCAGATACGCAGTATTTT
CASSLGYGGAPDTQYF
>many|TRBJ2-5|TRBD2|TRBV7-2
TGTGCCAGCAGACAGCGGGGGCCCCAAGAGACCCAGTACTTC
CASRQRGPQETQYF
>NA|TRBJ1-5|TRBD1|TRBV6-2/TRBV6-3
TGTGCCAGCAGTGCGAACCGGGACAGCCATTATACCAATCAGCCCCAGCATTTT
CASSANRDSHYTNQPQHF
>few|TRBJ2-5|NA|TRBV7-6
TGTGCCAGCAGCTTACCCCAGCAGGGGGAGACCCAGTACTTC
CASSLPQQGETQYF
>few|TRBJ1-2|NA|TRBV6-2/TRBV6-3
TGTGCCAGCCTTCGTGCGGGATATGGCTACACCTTC
CASLRAGYGYTF
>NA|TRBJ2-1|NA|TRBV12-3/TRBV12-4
TGTGCCAGCAGTTCGATTGAGGATGAGCAGTTCTTC
CASSSIEDEQFF
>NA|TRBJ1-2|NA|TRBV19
TGTGCCAGTAGTATAGATCTATGGACAAGGAGTTCCAACTATGGCTACACCTTC
CASSIDLWTRSSNYGYTF
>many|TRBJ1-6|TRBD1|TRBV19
TGTGCCAGTAGTTCCGGGACAGGGCAGCGGTCACCCCTCCACTTT
CASSSGTGQRSPLHF
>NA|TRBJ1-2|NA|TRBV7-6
TGTGCCAGCAGCCCCCTCCCGGACGGTCCGTATGGCTACACCTTC
CASSPLPDGPYGYTF
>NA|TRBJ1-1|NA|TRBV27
TGTGCCAGCAGTTTATCCCCCGGTTCGTTAGGGCGGGGGTACACTGAAGCTTTCTTT
CASSLSPGSLGRGYTEAFF
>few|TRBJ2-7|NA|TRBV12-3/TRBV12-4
TGTGCCAGCAGCAACCGGGACGGCGACTACGAGCAGTACTTC
CASSNRDGDYEQYF
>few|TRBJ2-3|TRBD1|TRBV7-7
TGTGCTAGCAGCTTAACCCCCGGGACAGGGATAACAGATACGCAGTATTTT
CASSLTPGTGITDTQYF
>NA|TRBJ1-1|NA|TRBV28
TGTGCCAGCAGTTTACACGGGGAGGGTCTGAACACTGAAGCTTTCTTT
CASSLHGEGLNTEAFF
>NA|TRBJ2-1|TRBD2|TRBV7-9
TGTGCCAGCAGACCCGGGGGGGGGCTGTACAATGAGCAGTTCTTC
CASRPGGGLYNEQFF
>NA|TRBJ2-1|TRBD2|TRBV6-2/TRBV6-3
TGTGCCAGCAGTTACGGGGGGGGGTATGAGCAGTTCTTC
CASSYGGGYEQFF
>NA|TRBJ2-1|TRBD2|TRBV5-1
TGCGCCAGCAGCACCTCCGGGACTAGCGGGGACGTCGCTTACAATGAGCAGTTCTTC
CASSTSGTSGDVAYNEQFF
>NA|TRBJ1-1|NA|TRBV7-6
TGTGCCAGCAGCTTAGTACCCCGAGGGGCTTTCTTT
CASSLVPRGAFF
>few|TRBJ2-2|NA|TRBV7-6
TGTGCCAGCGGGGAGGACAGGCGACGGACCGGGGAGCTGTTTTTT
CASGEDRRRTGELFF
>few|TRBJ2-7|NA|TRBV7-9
TGTGCCAGCAGGGGGGGAACCTACGAGCAGTACTTC
CASRGGTYEQYF
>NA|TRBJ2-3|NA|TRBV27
TGTGCCAGCAGTTTAGGAGGGAGCAATCAGCCCCAGTATTTT
CASSLGGSNQPQYF
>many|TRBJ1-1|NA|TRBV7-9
TGTGCCAGCAGCTTAGGGGGATCTGAAGCTTTCTTT
CASSLGGSEAFF
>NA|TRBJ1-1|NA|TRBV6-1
TGTGCCAGCAGTGAATGGGTAGGGCAGCTGGAAACTGAAGCTTTCTTT
CASSEWVGQLETEAFF
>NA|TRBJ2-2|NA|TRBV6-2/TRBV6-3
TGTGCCAGCGGACACAGGGAAACCGGGGAGCTGTTTTTT
CASGHRETGELFF
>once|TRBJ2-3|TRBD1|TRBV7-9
TGTGCCAGCAGCCCCAGGACAGGGGGCCTCACAGATACACAGTATTTT
CASSPRTGGLTDTQYF
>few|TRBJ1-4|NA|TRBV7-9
TGTGCCAGCAGCTTAAGACACGGGGAAAAACTGTTTTTT
CASSLRHGEKLFF
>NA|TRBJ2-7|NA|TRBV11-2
TGTGCCAGCAGCTTAACACGGTTCAGACCCTACGAGCAGTACTTC
CASSLTRFRPYEQYF
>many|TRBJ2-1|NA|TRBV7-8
TGTGCCAGCAGCTTAGGGTCCCCCTCCTACAATGAGCAGTTCTTC
CASSLGSPSYNEQFF
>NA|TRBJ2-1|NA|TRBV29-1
TGCAGCGTCTGGATAGGGAATGAGCAGTTCTTC
CSVWIGNEQFF
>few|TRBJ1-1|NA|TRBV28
TGTGCCAGCAGCTTACTTAGTGACATGAACACTGAAGCTTTCTTT
CASSLLSDMNTEAFF